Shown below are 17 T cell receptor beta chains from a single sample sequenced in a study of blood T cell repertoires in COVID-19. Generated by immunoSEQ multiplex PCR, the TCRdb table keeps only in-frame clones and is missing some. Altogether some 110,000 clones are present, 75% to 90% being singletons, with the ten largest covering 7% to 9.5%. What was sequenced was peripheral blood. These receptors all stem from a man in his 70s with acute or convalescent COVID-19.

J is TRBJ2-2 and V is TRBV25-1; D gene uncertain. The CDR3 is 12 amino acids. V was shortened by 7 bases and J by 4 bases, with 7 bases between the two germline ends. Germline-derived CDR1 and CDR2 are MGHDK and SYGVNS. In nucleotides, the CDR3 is TGTGCCAGCACTCCGAGCACCGGGGAGCTGTTTTTT. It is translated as CASTPSTGELFF.

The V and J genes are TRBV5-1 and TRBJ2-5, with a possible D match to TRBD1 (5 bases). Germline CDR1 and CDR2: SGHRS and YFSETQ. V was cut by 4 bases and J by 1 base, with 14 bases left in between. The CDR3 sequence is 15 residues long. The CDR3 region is CASSIAGWFQETQYF. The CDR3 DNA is TGCGCCAGCAGCATAGCAGGGTGGTTCCAAGAGACCCAGTACTTC. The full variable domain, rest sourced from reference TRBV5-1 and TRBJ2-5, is KAGVTQTPRYLIKTRGQQVTLSCSPISGHRSVSWYQQTPGQGLQFLFEYFSETQRNKGNFPGRFSGRQFSNSRSEMNVSTLELGDSALYLCASSIAGWFQETQYFGPGTRLLVL.

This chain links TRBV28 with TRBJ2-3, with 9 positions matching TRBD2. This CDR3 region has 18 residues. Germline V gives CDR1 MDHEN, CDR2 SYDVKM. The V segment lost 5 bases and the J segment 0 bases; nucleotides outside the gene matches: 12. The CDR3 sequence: CASSEPGLASLSTDTQYF. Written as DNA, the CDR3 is TGTGCCAGCAGTGAACCGGGACTAGCCTCCCTGAGCACAGATACGCAGTATTTT.

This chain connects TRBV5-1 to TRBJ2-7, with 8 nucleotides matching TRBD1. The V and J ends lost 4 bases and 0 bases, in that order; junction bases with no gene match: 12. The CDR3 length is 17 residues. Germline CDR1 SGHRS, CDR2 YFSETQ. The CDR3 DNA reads TGCGCCAGCAGCCGGAAACTACAGGGGGTCGGCTCCTACGAGCAGTACTTC. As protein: CASSRKLQGVGSYEQYF. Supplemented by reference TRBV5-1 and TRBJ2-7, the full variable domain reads KAGVTQTPRYLIKTRGQQVTLSCSPISGHRSVSWYQQTPGQGLQFLFEYFSETQRNKGNFPGRFSGRQFSNSRSEMNVSTLELGDSALYLCASSRKLQGVGSYEQYFGPGTRLTVT.

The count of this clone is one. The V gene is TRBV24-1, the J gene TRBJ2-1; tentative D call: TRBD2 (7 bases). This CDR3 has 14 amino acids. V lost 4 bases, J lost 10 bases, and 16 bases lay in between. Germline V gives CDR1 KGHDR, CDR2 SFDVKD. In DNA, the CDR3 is TGTGCCACCAGTGAAGTGGGGGGGCGATCCGAGCAGTTCTTC. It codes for CATSEVGGRSEQFF.

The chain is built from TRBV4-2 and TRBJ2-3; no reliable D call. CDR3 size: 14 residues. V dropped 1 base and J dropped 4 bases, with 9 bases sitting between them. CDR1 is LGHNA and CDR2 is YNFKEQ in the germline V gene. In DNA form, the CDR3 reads TGTGCCAGCAGCCAAGTAGGAGCTGCAGATACGCAGTATTTT. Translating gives CASSQVGAADTQYF.

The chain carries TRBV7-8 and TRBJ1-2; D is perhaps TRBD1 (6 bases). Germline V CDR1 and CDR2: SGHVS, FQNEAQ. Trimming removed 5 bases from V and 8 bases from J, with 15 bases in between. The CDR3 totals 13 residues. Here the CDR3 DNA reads TGTGCCAGCAGCCCCCACAGGGAAAGCGGCTACACCTTC. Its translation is CASSPHRESGYTF. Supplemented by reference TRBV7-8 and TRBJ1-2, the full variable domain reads GAGVSQSPRYKVAKRGQDVALRCDPISGHVSLFWYQQALGQGPEFLTYFQNEAQLDKSGLPSDRFFAERPEGSVSTLKIQRTQQEDSAVYLCASSPHRESGYTFGSGTRLTVV.

The CDR3 here is CAISAQGVTEAFF. The DNA for the CDR3 is TGTGCCATCAGTGCCCAAGGGGTAACTGAAGCTTTCTTT. The J gene is TRBJ1-1, the V gene TRBV10-3, with D maybe TRBD1 (5 bases). The CDR3 covers 13 residues. Germline-derived CDR1 and CDR2 are ENHRY and SYGVKD. The V and J ends lost 4 bases and 5 bases respectively, with 11 bases between them.

The CDR3, as DNA: TGTGCCATCAGTGAGTCAGCATCGGGGAGTGAAGCTTTCTTT. This encodes CAISESASGSEAFF. The chain has TRBV10-3 and TRBJ1-1; D is unresolved. Looked up from germline, CDR1 is ENHRY and CDR2 is SYGVKD. CDR3 length: 14 amino acids. With 0 bases removed from V and 7 bases from J, the gap between germline ends came to 12 bases.

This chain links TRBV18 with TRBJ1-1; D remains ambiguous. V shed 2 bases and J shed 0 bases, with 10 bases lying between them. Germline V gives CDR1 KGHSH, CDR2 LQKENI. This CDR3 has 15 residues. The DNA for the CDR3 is TGTGCCAGCTCACCATTCGACAAAATGAACACTGAAGCTTTCTTT. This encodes CASSPFDKMNTEAFF.

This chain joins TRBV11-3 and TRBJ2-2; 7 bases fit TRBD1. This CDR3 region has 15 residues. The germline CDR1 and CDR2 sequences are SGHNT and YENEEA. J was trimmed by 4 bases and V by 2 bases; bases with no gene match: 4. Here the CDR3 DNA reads TGTGCCAGCAGCTTACGACAGGGAGTCACCGGGGAGCTGTTTTTT. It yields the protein CASSLRQGVTGELFF.

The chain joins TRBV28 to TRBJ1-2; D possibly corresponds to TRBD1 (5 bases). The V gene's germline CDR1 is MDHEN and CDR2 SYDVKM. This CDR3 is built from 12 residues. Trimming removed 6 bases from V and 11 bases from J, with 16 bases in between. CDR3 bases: TGTGCCAGCAGCCAGGGATCCGGAAGGTACACCTTC. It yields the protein CASSQGSGRYTF.

In DNA, the CDR3 is TGCGCCAGCAGTGAGGGGGGCAGCTATGGCTACACCTTC. Translating it yields CASSEGGSYGYTF. The chain joins TRBV10-1 to TRBJ1-2; tentative D call: TRBD1 (6 bases). This CDR3 has 13 residues. V gave up 2 bases and J gave up 4 bases, with 8 bases separating them. The germline V gene encodes CDR1 WNHNN and CDR2 SYGVQD (reference sequence).

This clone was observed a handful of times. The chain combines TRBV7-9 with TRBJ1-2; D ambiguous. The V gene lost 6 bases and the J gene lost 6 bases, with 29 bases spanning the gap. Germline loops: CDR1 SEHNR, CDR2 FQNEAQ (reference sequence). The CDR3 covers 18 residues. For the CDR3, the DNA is TGTGCCAGCAGTTTAACCCCAAGCCCCCTCCGCGGGCGGGATGGCTACACCTTC. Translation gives CASSLTPSPLRGRDGYTF.

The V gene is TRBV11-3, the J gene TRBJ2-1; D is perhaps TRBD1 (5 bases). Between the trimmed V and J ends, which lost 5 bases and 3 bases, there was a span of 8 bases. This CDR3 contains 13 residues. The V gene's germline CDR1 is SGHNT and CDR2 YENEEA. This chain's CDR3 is CASSLDNYNEQFF. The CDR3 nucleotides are TGTGCCAGCAGCCTGGACAACTACAATGAGCAGTTCTTC.

CDR3 coding DNA: TGCGCCAGCAGCCCGGGTGCCGGGCAAGAGACCCAGTACTTC. This translates into CASSPGAGQETQYF. This chain connects TRBV5-1 to TRBJ2-5; D is ambiguous. The CDR3 runs 14 residues. V was pared by 4 bases and J by 2 bases, with 12 bases between. Germline CDR1 is SGHRS and CDR2 is YFSETQ.

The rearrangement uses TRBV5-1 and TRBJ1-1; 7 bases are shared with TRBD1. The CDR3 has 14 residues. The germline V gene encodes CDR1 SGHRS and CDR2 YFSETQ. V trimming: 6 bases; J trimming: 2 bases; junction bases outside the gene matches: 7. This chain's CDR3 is CASMQTGINTEAFF. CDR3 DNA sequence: TGCGCCAGCATGCAGACAGGGATCAACACTGAAGCTTTCTTT. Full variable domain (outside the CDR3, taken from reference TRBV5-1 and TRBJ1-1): KAGVTQTPRYLIKTRGQQVTLSCSPISGHRSVSWYQQTPGQGLQFLFEYFSETQRNKGNFPGRFSGRQFSNSRSEMNVSTLELGDSALYLCASMQTGINTEAFFGQGTRLTVV.